This T cell receptor beta chain was sequenced for a study of cytomegalovirus exposure and HLA in healthy donors. Both 60 Vbeta primers and 13 Jbeta primers went into the PCR. Sequenced by immunoSEQ multiplex PCR; TCRdb stores in-frame clones only, minus some. Here the sample spans roughly 170,000 clones, 80% being singletons. Germline CDR1 and CDR2: MNHNS and SASEGT. This CDR3 spans 13 amino acids. V lost 2 bases and J 8 bases, leaving 12 bases between the germline ends. The TCR was taken from a young man in good health and CMV-seropositive. Specimen: PBMCs. This chain uses TRBV6-1 with TRBJ1-2; D possibly corresponds to TRBD1 (5 bases). The CDR3 nucleotides are TGTGCCAGCAGTGAAAGGGGCCTTTGGGGCTACACCTTC. Protein: CASSERGLWGYTF.